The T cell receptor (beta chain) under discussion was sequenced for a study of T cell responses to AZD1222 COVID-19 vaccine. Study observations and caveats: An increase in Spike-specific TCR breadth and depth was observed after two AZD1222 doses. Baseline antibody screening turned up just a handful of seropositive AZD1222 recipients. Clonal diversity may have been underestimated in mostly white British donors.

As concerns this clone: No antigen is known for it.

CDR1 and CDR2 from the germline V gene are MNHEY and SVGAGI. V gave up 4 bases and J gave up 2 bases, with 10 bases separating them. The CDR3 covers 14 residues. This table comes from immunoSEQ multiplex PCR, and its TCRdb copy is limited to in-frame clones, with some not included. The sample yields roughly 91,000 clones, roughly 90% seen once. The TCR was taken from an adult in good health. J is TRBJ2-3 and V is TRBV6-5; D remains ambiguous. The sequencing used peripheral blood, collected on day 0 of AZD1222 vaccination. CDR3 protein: CASSSGANTDTQYF. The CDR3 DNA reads TGTGCCAGCAGTTCCGGAGCCAACACAGATACGCAGTATTTT.